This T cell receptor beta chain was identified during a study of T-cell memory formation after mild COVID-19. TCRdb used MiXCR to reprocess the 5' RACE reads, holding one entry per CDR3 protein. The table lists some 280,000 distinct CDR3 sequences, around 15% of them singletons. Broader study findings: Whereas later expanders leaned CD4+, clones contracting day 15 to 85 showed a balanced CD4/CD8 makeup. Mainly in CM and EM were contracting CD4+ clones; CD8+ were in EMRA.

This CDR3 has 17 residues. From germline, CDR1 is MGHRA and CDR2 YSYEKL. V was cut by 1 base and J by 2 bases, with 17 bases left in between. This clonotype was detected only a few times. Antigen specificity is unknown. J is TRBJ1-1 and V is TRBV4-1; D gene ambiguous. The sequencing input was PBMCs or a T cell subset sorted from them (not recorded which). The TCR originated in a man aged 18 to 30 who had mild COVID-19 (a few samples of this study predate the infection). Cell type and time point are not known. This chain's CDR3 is CASSQAAPGRPNTEAFF. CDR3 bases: TGCGCCAGCAGCCAAGCCGCCCCTGGTCGACCTAACACTGAAGCTTTCTTT.